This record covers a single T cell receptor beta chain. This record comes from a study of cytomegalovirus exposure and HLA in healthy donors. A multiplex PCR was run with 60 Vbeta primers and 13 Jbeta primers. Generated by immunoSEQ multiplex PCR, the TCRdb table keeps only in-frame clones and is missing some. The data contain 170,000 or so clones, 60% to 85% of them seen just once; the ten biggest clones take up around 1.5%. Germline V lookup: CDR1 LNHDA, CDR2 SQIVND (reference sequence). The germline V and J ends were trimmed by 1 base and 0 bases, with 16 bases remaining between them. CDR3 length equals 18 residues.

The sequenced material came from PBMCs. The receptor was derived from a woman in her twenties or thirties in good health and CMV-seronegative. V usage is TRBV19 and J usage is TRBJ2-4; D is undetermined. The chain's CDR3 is CASSIGRGRYIAKNIQYF. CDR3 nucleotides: TGTGCCAGTAGTATAGGTCGCGGCAGATACATAGCCAAAAACATTCAGTACTTC.